This passage covers 14 T cell receptor beta chains from one sample sequenced in a study of T-cell memory formation after mild COVID-19. TCRdb re-derived calls from the 5' RACE reads in MiXCR, one entry per CDR3 protein. The table includes 250,000 to 350,000 distinct CDR3 sequences, 15% to 20% detected once. The sample taken for sequencing was PBMCs or a T cell subset sorted from them (not recorded which). The receptors derive from a man younger than 35 who had mild COVID-19 (a few samples of this study predate the infection). Cell type and time point are not known.

CDR3 in amino acids: CASSPEWRQRIYGYTF. The CDR3 coding sequence is TGTGCCAGCAGCCCAGAGTGGCGGCAGAGGATCTATGGCTACACCTTC. The chain uses TRBV6-5 and TRBJ1-2, with D uncertain. The CDR3 extends over 16 amino acids. V was clipped by 6 bases and J by 4 bases, with 21 bases between them. The germline gives CDR1 MNHEY, CDR2 SVGAGI.

This clonotype showed up just a few times. The V and J genes are TRBV12-3 or TRBV12-4 and TRBJ2-3; perhaps D is TRBD1 or TRBD2 (6 bases each). This CDR3 has 16 residues. Deletions cut 8 bases from V and 4 bases from J, with 22 bases between. The CDR3 region has the DNA TGTGCCAGCGGGGACCTGGCTTCGGGGGCCGCAGATACGCAGTATTTT. Residues: CASGDLASGAADTQYF.

The genes are TRBV15 and TRBJ2-5; D might be TRBD1 (6 bases). The V end was cut by 0 bases, the J end by 4 bases, with 9 bases between. Germline V gene sequence: CDR1 LNHNV, CDR2 YYDKDF (reference sequence). The CDR3 spans 14 residues. The CDR3 protein is CATSRDGRGETQYF. CDR3 nucleotides: TGTGCCACCAGCAGAGATGGCAGGGGAGAGACCCAGTACTTC.

CDR3: CATSRDLTKETQYF. CDR3 sequence (DNA): TGTGCCACCAGCAGAGATCTCACCAAAGAGACCCAGTACTTC. The rearrangement links TRBV15 to TRBJ2-5; no clear D gene. CDR3 length: 14 amino acids. Germline CDR1 reads LNHNV; CDR2 reads YYDKDF (reference sequence). Trimming stripped 0 bases from V and 3 bases from J, with 8 bases between.

The chain is built from TRBV5-5 and TRBJ2-5, with 9 nucleotides matching TRBD2. V was pared by 4 bases and J by 4 bases, with 5 bases of the junction left unmatched. The CDR3 is 14 amino acids. CDR1 SGHKS and CDR2 YYEKEE come from the germline V gene (reference sequence). The CDR3 loop is CASSASSGGETQYF. CDR3 DNA: TGTGCCAGCAGCGCGAGTAGCGGGGGAGAGACCCAGTACTTC.

This clonotype was seen a few times. The chain links TRBV6-6 to TRBJ1-2; D unclear. From germline, CDR1 is MNHNY and CDR2 SVGAGI (reference sequence). The V and J ends lost 0 bases and 4 bases respectively, with 3 bases between them. The CDR3 runs to 12 residues. The CDR3 reads CASSYSRYGYTF. The CDR3 DNA is TGTGCCAGCAGTTACTCCCGCTATGGCTACACCTTC.

The gene calls are TRBV6-2 or TRBV6-3 and TRBJ2-3; D is unresolved. V lost 2 bases and J 5 bases, leaving 17 bases between the germline ends. The CDR3 consists of 16 residues. Germline values: CDR1 MNHEY, CDR2 SVGEGT. The CDR3 sequence: CASSYISQPLGDTQYF. CDR3 in DNA: TGTGCCAGCAGTTACATTTCTCAGCCTCTAGGAGATACGCAGTATTTT.

This clonotype was detected many times. V usage is TRBV4-3 and J usage is TRBJ2-7, with 7 positions matching TRBD1. J was trimmed by 4 bases and V by 0 bases; bases with no gene match: 6. There are 15 residues in the CDR3. The germline CDR1 and CDR2 sequences are LGHNA and YSLEER. The CDR3 DNA follows: TGCGCCAGCAGCCAAGATAGACAGGGAGTTTACGAGCAGTACTTC. Protein product: CASSQDRQGVYEQYF.

The chain has TRBV5-1 and TRBJ2-5; unclear D gene. The V and J ends lost 1 base and 0 bases respectively, with 7 bases between them. The CDR3 sequence is 14 residues long. CDR1 and CDR2 from the germline V gene are SGHRS and YFSETQ. CDR3 bases: TGCGCCAGCAGCTTGCTTACAGACCAAGAGACCCAGTACTTC. Protein: CASSLLTDQETQYF.

In this sample, this clonotype turned up a few times. V is TRBV20-1 and J is TRBJ2-3; D is possibly TRBD1 (6 bases). Germline CDR1 is DFQATT and CDR2 is SNEGSKA (reference sequence). The V end lost 5 bases, the J end lost 0 bases, and 12 bases lay between the germline ends. The CDR3 is 14 amino acids. The CDR3: CSAVDSRSTDTQYF. In DNA, the CDR3 is TGCAGTGCTGTGGACAGCAGGAGCACAGATACGCAGTATTTT.

This chain's CDR3 is CATRRTGGTDTQYF. The CDR3 bases are TGTGCCACCCGGAGGACAGGGGGCACAGATACGCAGTATTTT. This sequence joins TRBV24-1 and TRBJ2-3, with 9 bases that match TRBD1. The CDR3 is made up of 14 amino acids. With 9 bases clipped from V and 1 base from J, the junction kept 4 bases outside the gene matches. Germline loops: CDR1 KGHDR, CDR2 SFDVKD.

This clonotype has a handful of counts. This chain joins TRBV6-6 and TRBJ2-2; 7 bases fit TRBD1. There are 15 residues in the CDR3. V dropped 8 bases and J dropped 4; count of bases not matched to a gene: 10. The germline gives CDR1 MNHNY, CDR2 SVGAGI (reference sequence). The CDR3 coding sequence is TGTGCCAGCGGGGGACGGGACAGTGTCACCGGGGAGCTGTTTTTT. This sequence encodes CASGGRDSVTGELFF.

The V call is TRBV5-6, the J call TRBJ2-7; D is unclear. V was shortened by 2 bases and J by 6 bases, with 9 bases between the two germline ends. CDR3 length equals 12 residues. Germline assignment: CDR1 SGHDT and CDR2 YYEEEE. CDR3 in DNA: TGTGCCAGCAGCTTTCTGTCGACCGAGCAGTACGTC. Translating gives CASSFLSTEQYV.

V usage is TRBV20-1 and J usage is TRBJ1-2, with D possibly being TRBD1 (6 bases). CDR3 length: 13 amino acids. From germline, CDR1 is DFQATT and CDR2 SNEGSKA (reference sequence). V was cut by 0 bases and J by 7 bases, with 12 bases left in between. The CDR3 DNA reads as TGCAGTGCTAGAGATTTAAAGGGGGTTGGCTACACCTTC. Protein: CSARDLKGVGYTF.